This entry describes one T cell receptor beta chain. The source of the sample is a study of blood T cell repertoires in COVID-19. Overall study context: Samples representing acute and convalescent COVID-19 were sourced from the United States, Italy and Spain. Sources were T cells, B-cell-depleted T cells, or PBMCs; the material itself was cDNA or gDNA.

Original processing notes: Scientists estimated how many nucleated cells there were by amplifying reference gene primers. Only in-frame clones appear in the TCRdb table, and some are missing; sequencing was by immunoSEQ multiplex PCR. The DNA gave D and trimming, while V, J and clone size come from that table. Among about 310,000 clones, roughly 90% were seen once, and the ten largest hold roughly 1%. Germline V CDR1 and CDR2: MNHNY, SVGAGI (reference sequence). This CDR3 contains 15 residues. The germline V and J ends were trimmed by 5 bases and 0 bases, with 11 bases remaining between them. A Seattle source enrolled patients during active infection and followed them longitudinally.

This TCR derives from a woman aged 40 to 50 with COVID-19, enrolled during active disease. The chain is built from TRBV6-6 and TRBJ2-1; the D gene is possibly TRBD1 (5 bases). Material for sequencing was peripheral blood. The CDR3 protein is CASSITGDSYNEQFF. CDR3 DNA: TGTGCCAGCAGTATCACAGGAGACTCCTACAATGAGCAGTTCTTC.